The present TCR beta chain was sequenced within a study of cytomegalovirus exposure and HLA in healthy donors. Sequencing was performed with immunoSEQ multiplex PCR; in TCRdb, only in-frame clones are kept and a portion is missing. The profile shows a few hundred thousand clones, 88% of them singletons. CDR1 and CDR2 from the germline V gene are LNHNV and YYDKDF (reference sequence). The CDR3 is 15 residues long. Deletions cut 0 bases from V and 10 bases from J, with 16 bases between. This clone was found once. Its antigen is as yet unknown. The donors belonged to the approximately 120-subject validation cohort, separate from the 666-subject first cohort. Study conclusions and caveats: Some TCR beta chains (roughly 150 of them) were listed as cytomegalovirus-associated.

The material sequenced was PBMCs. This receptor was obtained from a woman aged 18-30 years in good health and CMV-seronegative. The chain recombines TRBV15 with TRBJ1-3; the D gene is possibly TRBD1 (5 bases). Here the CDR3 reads CATSRDTGSTGTIYF. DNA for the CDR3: TGTGCCACCAGCAGAGACACAGGATCTACGGGTACCATATATTTT.